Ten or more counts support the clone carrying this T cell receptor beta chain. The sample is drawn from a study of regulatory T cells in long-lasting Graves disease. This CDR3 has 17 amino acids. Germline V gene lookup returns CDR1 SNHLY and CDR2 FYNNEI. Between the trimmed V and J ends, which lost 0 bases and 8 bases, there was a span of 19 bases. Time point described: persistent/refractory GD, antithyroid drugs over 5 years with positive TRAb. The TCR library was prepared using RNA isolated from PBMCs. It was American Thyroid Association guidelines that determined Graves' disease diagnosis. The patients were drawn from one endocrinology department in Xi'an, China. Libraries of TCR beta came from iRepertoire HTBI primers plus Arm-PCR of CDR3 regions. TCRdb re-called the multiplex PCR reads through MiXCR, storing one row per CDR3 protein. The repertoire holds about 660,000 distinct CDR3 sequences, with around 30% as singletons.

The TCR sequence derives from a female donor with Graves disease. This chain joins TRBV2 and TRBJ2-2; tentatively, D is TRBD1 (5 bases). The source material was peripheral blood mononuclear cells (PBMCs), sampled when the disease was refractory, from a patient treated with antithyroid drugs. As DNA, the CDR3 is TGTGCCAGCAGTGAAGCGTCCAGGGCTAGGGCCGATGGGGAGCTGTTTTTT. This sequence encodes CASSEASRARADGELFF.